What follows is one T cell receptor (beta chain) and its context. The CDR3 runs to 18 residues. Germline-derived CDR1 and CDR2 are LGHNA and YSLEER. J gave up 5 bases and V 0 bases, and 12 bases lay outside the gene matches. The sample originates from a study of blood T cell repertoires in COVID-19. Study details: The cDNA or gDNA used as material had been derived from T cells, B-cell-depleted T cells, or PBMCs.

Study processing details: Estimated nucleated cell counts came from reference gene primer amplification. The assay was immunoSEQ multiplex PCR, and TCRdb's table has in-frame clones only and misses some. V and J calls and clone size are as listed in that table; D and trimming were resolved from the DNA. This table has roughly 280,000 clones, just under 90% appearing once. The chain is built from TRBV4-3 and TRBJ2-2, with 7 bases lining up with TRBD1. The receptor was isolated from a woman in her twenties or thirties with acute COVID-19. The sample was PBMCs or T cells enriched from blood (not recorded which). CDR3 nucleotides: TGCGCCAGCAGCCAAGAAATAGTAAGGCAGGGGGTTACCGGGGAGCTGTTTTTT. This gives the protein CASSQEIVRQGVTGELFF.